These 5 T cell receptor beta chains came from one sample sequenced in a study of T cell responses to AZD1222 COVID-19 vaccine. Libraries were prepared by immunoSEQ multiplex PCR; TCRdb keeps only in-frame clonotypes and omits some of them. The data show 98,000 or so clones, more than 70% seen once. Source: peripheral blood, taken on day 0 of AZD1222 vaccination. These receptors were collected from an adult in good health.

The J gene is TRBJ1-2, the V gene TRBV18; tentatively, D is TRBD1 (5 bases). Per the germline V gene, CDR1 is KGHSH and CDR2 is LQKENI. The CDR3 is 17 amino acids. V was cut by 3 bases and J by 1 base, with 18 bases left in between. The CDR3 bases are TGTGCCAGCTCACCCGGACTTACAGGCGTTTATAACTATGGCTACACCTTC. This gives the protein CASSPGLTGVYNYGYTF.

The rearrangement joins TRBV3-1 (or the pseudogene TRBV3-2) to TRBJ2-1; 11 bases map to TRBD2. V was clipped by 1 base and J by 7 bases; unmatched bases: 9. Germline CDR1 reads LGHDT; CDR2 reads YNNKEL (reference sequence). There are 17 residues in the CDR3. CDR3 amino acids: CASSQGASSGGKNEQFF. For the CDR3, the DNA is TGTGCCAGCAGCCAAGGGGCTTCTAGCGGGGGGAAGAATGAGCAGTTCTTC.

The chain carries TRBV30 and TRBJ1-2; 9 bases line up with TRBD1. The CDR3 length is 13 residues. J lost 4 bases, V lost 5 bases, and 5 bases had no gene match. Germline V gene data show CDR1 as GTSNPN and CDR2 as SVGIG (reference sequence). The CDR3 DNA is TGTGCCTGGGCGGACAGGGGCATCTATGGCTACACCTTC. This encodes CAWADRGIYGYTF.

V gene TRBV24-1 combines with J gene TRBJ2-5, with TRBD2 identical over 7 bases. CDR3 length: 15 residues. Trimming removed 3 bases from V and 4 bases from J; junction bases left unmatched: 7. The germline CDR1 and CDR2 sequences are KGHDR and SFDVKD. The DNA for the CDR3 is TGTGCCACCAGTGATCGGGGCGGGGGTCGAGAGACCCAGTACTTC. It is translated as CATSDRGGGRETQYF.

V and J are TRBV30 and TRBJ2-7, with a possible D match to TRBD2 (5 bases). With 3 bases removed from V and 4 bases from J, the gap between germline ends came to 13 bases. CDR1 and CDR2 (germline): GTSNPN, SVGIG (reference sequence). The CDR3 length is 13 residues. The CDR3 region has the DNA TGTGCCTGGAGCGCCGACCGGGGTTACGAGCAGTACTTC. It codes for CAWSADRGYEQYF.